The rows below give T cell receptor beta chains drawn from one sample of a study of blood T cell repertoires in COVID-19. Measured with immunoSEQ multiplex PCR; TCRdb has only the in-frame clones, and not every one. The sample has some 130,000 clones, around 88% seen once; the top ten hold around 10%. The sample comprised peripheral blood. These receptors originate from a man between 45 and 60 years old with acute or convalescent COVID-19. CDR3s include the opening cysteine and the closing phenylalanine or tryptophan. The D gene is left open where the match is weak. Expanded clones are given a class, and other clones once, few, many or no size at all.

clone size,V gene,D gene,J gene,CDR3 DNA,CDR3 protein
once,TRBV7-9,-,TRBJ2-3,TGTGCCAGCAGCTTAACAGGGTCAAGGGGTACGCAGTATTTT,CASSLTGSRGTQYF
-,TRBV5-1,-,TRBJ2-7,TGCGCCAGCAGCTTGGCCGCTTTCGGGGACGAGCAGTACTTC,CASSLAAFGDEQYF
-,TRBV19,TRBD1,TRBJ1-1,TGTGCCAGTAGTAACCGCGGGACAGGGGGCACTGAAGCTTTCTTT,CASSNRGTGGTEAFF
-,TRBV5-1,TRBD1,TRBJ1-4,TGCGCCAGCAGCCTGATAACCGGGACAGGCCATGAAAAACTGTTTTTT,CASSLITGTGHEKLFF
-,TRBV29-1,TRBD1,TRBJ1-4,TGCAGCGTCCTAGAACAGGGGGGCAGTGAAAAACTGTTTTTT,CSVLEQGGSEKLFF
-,TRBV7-9,-,TRBJ1-2,TGTGCCAGCAGCCCTAATGGGGCAAGGGGCTACACCTTC,CASSPNGARGYTF
-,TRBV29-1,-,TRBJ1-1,TGCAGCGTTGATCCAACATTTAACTTGGGAGGAAAGACTGAAGCTTTCTTT,CSVDPTFNLGGKTEAFF
-,TRBV5-1,-,TRBJ2-2,TGCGCCAGCAGCTCGGACTTGGGAATGGTCACCGGGGAGCTGTTTTTT,CASSSDLGMVTGELFF
-,TRBV6-5,-,TRBJ1-6,TGTGCCAGCAGCCCCCCGAATTCACCCCTCCACTTT,CASSPPNSPLHF
few,TRBV18,-,TRBJ1-1,TGTGCCAGCTCTAACAGGGAATCCGACACTGAAGCTTTCTTT,CASSNRESDTEAFF
-,TRBV9,TRBD2,TRBJ2-5,TGTGCCAGCAGCGTAGCCCCGGGACTAGGCCAAGAGACCCAGTACTTC,CASSVAPGLGQETQYF
-,TRBV2,TRBD2,TRBJ2-1,TGTGCCACCCATGGGACTAGCGGAACGTTTCGTAATGAGCAGTTCTTC,CATHGTSGTFRNEQFF
-,TRBV4-1,TRBD1,TRBJ2-2,TGCGCCAGCAGCCCGGACAGGGGGATCACCGGGGAGCTGTTTTTT,CASSPDRGITGELFF
-,TRBV30,-,TRBJ1-1,TGTGCCTGGAGCAGGGCAGCTCCCACTGAAGCTTTCTTT,CAWSRAAPTEAFF
-,TRBV4-1,-,TRBJ1-5,TGCGCCAGCAGCCAAGGACACCTGTATAGCAATCAGCCCCAGCATTTT,CASSQGHLYSNQPQHF